The T cell receptor (beta chain) described here comes from a study of T cell changes during pregnancy in multiple sclerosis. This clone was seen only once. Data came from immunoSEQ multiplex PCR; TCRdb stores just in-frame clones and leaves some out. The sample consists of 79,000 or so clones, around 90% of them appearing once. The CDR3 spans 15 residues. The junction had 10 bases not matched to a gene; V was cut back by 4 bases and J by 4 bases. Germline-derived CDR1 and CDR2 are SGHDT and YYEEEE. The receptor's source is a female donor with multiple sclerosis, enrolled in a pregnancy study. This specimen was CD4+ T cells from peripheral blood mononuclear cells, taken before pregnancy. The chain combines TRBV5-6 with TRBJ1-1; 7 bases line up with TRBD1. This chain's CDR3 is CASSIRSSGGTEAFF. The CDR3 DNA sequence: TGTGCCAGCAGCATCCGATCCTCAGGGGGCACTGAAGCTTTCTTT.